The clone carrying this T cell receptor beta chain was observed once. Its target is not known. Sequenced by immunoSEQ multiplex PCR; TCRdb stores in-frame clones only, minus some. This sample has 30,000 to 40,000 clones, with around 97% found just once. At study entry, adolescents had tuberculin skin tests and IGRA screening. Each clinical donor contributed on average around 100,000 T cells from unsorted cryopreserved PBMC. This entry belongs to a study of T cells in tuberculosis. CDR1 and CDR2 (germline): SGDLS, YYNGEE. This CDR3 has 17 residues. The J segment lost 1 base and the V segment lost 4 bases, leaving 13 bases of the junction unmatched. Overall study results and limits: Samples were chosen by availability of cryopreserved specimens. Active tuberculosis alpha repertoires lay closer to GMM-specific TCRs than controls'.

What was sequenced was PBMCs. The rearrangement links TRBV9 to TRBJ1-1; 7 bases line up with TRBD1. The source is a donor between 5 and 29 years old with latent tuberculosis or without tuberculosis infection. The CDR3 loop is CASSHNRGSASNTEAFF. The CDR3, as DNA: TGTGCCAGCAGCCATAACAGGGGATCTGCTTCGAACACTGAAGCTTTCTTT.